These T cell receptor beta chains were read from a single sample in a study of T cells in Graves' hyperthyroidism and ophthalmopathy. TCRdb used MiXCR to reprocess the multiplex PCR reads, holding one entry per CDR3 protein. This sample has more than 550,000 distinct CDR3 sequences, with nearly 45% found just once. Sequencing was carried out using peripheral blood or thyroid tissue (not recorded which). The source is an adult man with Graves' disease, either hyperthyroidism or ophthalmopathy (not recorded which). Both conserved end residues are part of each CDR3. A D gene is named only where the DNA matches it firmly. A row's size may be missing; if present it is once, few, many or a size class.

cdr3_nt,cdr3_aa,d_call,j_call,v_call,clone_size
TGTGCCAGCAGTGCTAGAGGCTCTGGAAACACCATATATTTT,CASSARGSGNTIYF,.,TRBJ1-3,TRBV2,many
TGTGCCAGCAGCTTAGTGTCCAGTGGCGAGCAGTACTTC,CASSLVSSGEQYF,.,TRBJ2-7,TRBV7-3,many
TGTGCCATCAGTGAGTCCCCCGGGGAGCAGTACTTC,CAISESPGEQYF,.,TRBJ2-7,TRBV10-3,.
TGTGCCAGCGGAGTGTCGGCTAACTATGGCTACACCTTC,CASGVSANYGYTF,.,TRBJ1-2,TRBV2,many
TGTGCCGGCAGCTTAGAGGGAATGAACACTGAAGCTTTCTTT,CAGSLEGMNTEAFF,.,TRBJ1-1,TRBV7-9,.
TGCAGCGTTGCGGGGACAGGGGGAGACGATGGCTACACCTTC,CSVAGTGGDDGYTF,TRBD1,TRBJ1-2,TRBV29-1,.
TGCGCCAGCAGCTTGGGGGGACATCTTCAATATGGCTACACCTTC,CASSLGGHLQYGYTF,.,TRBJ1-2,TRBV5-1,few
TGTGCCAGCAGCCGGGACAGGGGAAGGACTGAAGCTTTCTTT,CASSRDRGRTEAFF,TRBD1,TRBJ1-1,TRBV7-2,many
TGTGCCAGCAGTGCCCGGGGACGGCTGAACTATGGCTACACCTTC,CASSARGRLNYGYTF,.,TRBJ1-2,TRBV25-1,.
TGTGCCATCAGTGAAAATTTCGGACCCCAGCATTTT,CAISENFGPQHF,.,TRBJ1-5,TRBV10-3,.
TGTGCCAGCAGCCAGGGAGCGGGAGTACGGGAGACCCAGTACTTC,CASSQGAGVRETQYF,TRBD2,TRBJ2-5,TRBV3-1,.
TGTGCCATCAGTGGAGGGGAGACCACTAAAAAACTGTTTTTT,CAISGGETTKKLFF,.,TRBJ1-4,TRBV10-3,.
TGTGCCAGCAGCTTAATGGGGAATTCACCCCTCCACTTT,CASSLMGNSPLHF,.,TRBJ1-6,TRBV25-1,.
TGCAGCGCCAGCTGGCGGGGCAGGGACACTGAAGCTTTCTTT,CSASWRGRDTEAFF,.,TRBJ1-1,TRBV29-1,many
TGTGCCAGTACTAAAGGGGTGGCCGTCAGGCAGCCCCAGCATTTT,CASTKGVAVRQPQHF,.,TRBJ1-5,TRBV19,few
TGTGCCAGCAGCCCCAACAGGAACCGAGAAGCTTTCTTT,CASSPNRNREAFF,.,TRBJ1-1,TRBV7-9,few
TGTGCCAGCAGCCCCGGCGGGAATCCTCAAGAGACCCAGTACTTC,CASSPGGNPQETQYF,.,TRBJ2-5,TRBV2,.
TGCAGTGCTAGAGTGGGCTTTGGGCCGGGACAGGGTTCGGAGACCCAGTACTTC,CSARVGFGPGQGSETQYF,TRBD1,TRBJ2-5,TRBV20-1,few
TGTGCCAGCAGCCCCTTCCGGGGCAGGGCCTACGAGCAGTACTTC,CASSPFRGRAYEQYF,.,TRBJ2-7,TRBV7-9,.
TGCAGTGCTGGGACGGGGGGGAACTACGAGCAGTACTTC,CSAGTGGNYEQYF,TRBD2,TRBJ2-7,TRBV20-1,once
TGCAGCAGCCAGGAGATGACAGGAAGAAAGACTGAAGCTTTCTTT,CSSQEMTGRKTEAFF,.,TRBJ1-1,TRBV29-1,once
TGTGCCAGCAGTAAGAGACAGGGGGCAGGGGAGACCCAGTACTTC,CASSKRQGAGETQYF,TRBD1,TRBJ2-5,TRBV12-3/TRBV12-4,few
TGTGCCATCAGTGAGATAGCGGGCGATTCCTACGAGCAGTACTTC,CAISEIAGDSYEQYF,TRBD2,TRBJ2-7,TRBV10-3,many
TGTGCCAGCAGCTTAGCGCTGGTAGAGGGGACTGAAGCTTTCTTT,CASSLALVEGTEAFF,.,TRBJ1-1,TRBV7-9,few
TGTGCCAGCAGTTTATTGTGGGACCCGAGCCACACCTTC,CASSLLWDPSHTF,.,TRBJ1-2,TRBV2,few
TGCAGCATATGGGACAGGGGATTCCACGAGCAGTACTTC,CSIWDRGFHEQYF,TRBD1,TRBJ2-7,TRBV29-1,many
TGTGCCAGCAGTACCCCGTTTGCGGGGGGGAACACCGGGGAGCTGTTTTTT,CASSTPFAGGNTGELFF,TRBD2,TRBJ2-2,TRBV7-9,.
TGCGCCAGCAGCTCCGTTCTGAACACTGAAGCTTTCTTT,CASSSVLNTEAFF,.,TRBJ1-1,TRBV7-9,many
TGTGCCAGCTCACCATTTACCGGGCCCAACTATGGCTACACCTTC,CASSPFTGPNYGYTF,.,TRBJ1-2,TRBV7-2,.
TGTGCCAGTAGTACGCAACAGGGGGCTAATTCTGGCGGCTACACCTTC,CASSTQQGANSGGYTF,TRBD1,TRBJ1-2,TRBV19,.
TGTGCCAGCAGCTTTCAGGGGGCGGAGACCCAGTACTTC,CASSFQGAETQYF,TRBD1,TRBJ2-5,TRBV7-9,few
TGTGCCATCAGTTACAGGGACACCACCGGGGAGCTGTTTTTT,CAISYRDTTGELFF,.,TRBJ2-2,TRBV6-5,.
TGTGCCAGCAGCTTTGGCCATTGGGGAACCGGGGAGCAGTACTTC,CASSFGHWGTGEQYF,.,TRBJ2-7,TRBV7-9,.
TGTGCCAGCAGCCAGCAGGTCGACACGTTT,CASSQQVDTF,.,TRBJ1-1,TRBV7-8,.